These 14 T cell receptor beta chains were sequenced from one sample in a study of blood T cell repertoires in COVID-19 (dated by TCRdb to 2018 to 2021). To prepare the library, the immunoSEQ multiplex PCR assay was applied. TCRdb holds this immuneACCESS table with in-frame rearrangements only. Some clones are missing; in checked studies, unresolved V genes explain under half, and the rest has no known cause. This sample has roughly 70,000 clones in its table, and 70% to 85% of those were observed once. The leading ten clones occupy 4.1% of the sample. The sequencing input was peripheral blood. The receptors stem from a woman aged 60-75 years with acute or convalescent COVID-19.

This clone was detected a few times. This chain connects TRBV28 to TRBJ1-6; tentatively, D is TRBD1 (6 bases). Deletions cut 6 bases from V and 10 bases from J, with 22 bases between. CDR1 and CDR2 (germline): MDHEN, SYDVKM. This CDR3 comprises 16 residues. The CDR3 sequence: CASSPPAGALHSPLHF. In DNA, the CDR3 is TGTGCCAGCAGCCCACCGGCGGGGGCCCTCCACTCACCCCTCCACTTT.

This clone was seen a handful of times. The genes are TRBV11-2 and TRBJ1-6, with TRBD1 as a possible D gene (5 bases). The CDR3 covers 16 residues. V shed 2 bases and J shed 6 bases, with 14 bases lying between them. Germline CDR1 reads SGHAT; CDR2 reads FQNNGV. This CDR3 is CASSLQTVVLNSPLHF. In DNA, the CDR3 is TGTGCCAGCAGCTTACAGACAGTCGTACTTAATTCACCCCTCCACTTT.

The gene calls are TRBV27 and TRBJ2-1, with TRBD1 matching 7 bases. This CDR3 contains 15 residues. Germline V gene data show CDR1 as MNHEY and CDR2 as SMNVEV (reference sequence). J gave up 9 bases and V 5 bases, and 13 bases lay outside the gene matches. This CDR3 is CASSPPGQAGTEQFF. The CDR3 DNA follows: TGTGCCAGCAGTCCGCCCGGACAGGCCGGTACTGAGCAGTTCTTC.

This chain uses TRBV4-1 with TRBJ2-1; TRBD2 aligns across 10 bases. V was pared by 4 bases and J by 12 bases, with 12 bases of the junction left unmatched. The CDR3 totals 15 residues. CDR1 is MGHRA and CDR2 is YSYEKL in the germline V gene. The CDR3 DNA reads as TGCGCCAGCAGCCGGGAAAGGACTAGCGGCCGGGGGCAGTTCTTC. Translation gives CASSRERTSGRGQFF.

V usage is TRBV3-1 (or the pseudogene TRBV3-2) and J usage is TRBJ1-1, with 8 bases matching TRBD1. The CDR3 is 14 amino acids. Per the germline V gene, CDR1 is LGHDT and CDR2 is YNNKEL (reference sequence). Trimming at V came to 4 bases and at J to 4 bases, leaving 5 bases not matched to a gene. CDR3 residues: CASSRNRGVTEAFF. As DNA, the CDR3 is TGTGCCAGCAGCCGAAACAGGGGGGTCACTGAAGCTTTCTTT.

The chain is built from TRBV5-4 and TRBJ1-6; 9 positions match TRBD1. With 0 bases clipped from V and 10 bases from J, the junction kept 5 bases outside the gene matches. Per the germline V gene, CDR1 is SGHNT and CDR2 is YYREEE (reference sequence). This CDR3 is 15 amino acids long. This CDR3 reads CASSLGGQGRSPLHF. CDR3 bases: TGTGCCAGCAGCTTGGGGGGACAGGGACGATCACCCCTCCACTTT.

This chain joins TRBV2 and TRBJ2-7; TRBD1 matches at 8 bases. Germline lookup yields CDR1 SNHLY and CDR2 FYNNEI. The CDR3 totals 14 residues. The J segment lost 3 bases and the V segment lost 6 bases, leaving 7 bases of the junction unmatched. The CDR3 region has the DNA TGTGCCAGCAGCGACCACGGACAGGGCTACGAGCAGTACTTC. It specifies CASSDHGQGYEQYF. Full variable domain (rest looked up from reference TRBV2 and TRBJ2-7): EPEVTQTPSHQVTQMGQEVILRCVPISNHLYFYWYRQILGQKVEFLVSFYNNEISEKSEIFDDQFSVERPDGSNFTLKIRSTKLEDSAMYFCASSDHGQGYEQYFGPGTRLTVT.

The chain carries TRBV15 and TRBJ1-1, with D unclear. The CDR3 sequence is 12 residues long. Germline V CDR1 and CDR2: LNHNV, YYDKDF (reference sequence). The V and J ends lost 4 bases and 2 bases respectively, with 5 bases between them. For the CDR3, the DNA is TGTGCCACCAGCACCGTTAACACTGAAGCTTTCTTT. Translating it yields CATSTVNTEAFF.

The CDR3 nucleotides read TGTGCCAGCAGAAAGGGGGGGGTAATCAACGAAGCCCATTTT. Amino acid sequence: CASRKGGVINEAHF. The V gene is TRBV28, the J gene TRBJ1-5; a possible D gene is TRBD1 (6 bases). V dropped 6 bases and J dropped 16 bases, with 25 bases sitting between them. Per germline, CDR1 MDHEN and CDR2 SYDVKM. This CDR3 is built from 14 residues.

CDR3 sequence reads: CASSGTGTGPANTGELFF. DNA for the CDR3: TGTGCCAGCAGCGGGACCGGGACAGGACCTGCAAACACCGGGGAGCTGTTTTTT. The J gene is TRBJ2-2, the V gene TRBV5-6; TRBD1 agrees at 8 bases. The germline V gene has CDR1 SGHDT and CDR2 YYEEEE. This CDR3 region has 18 residues. Trimming at V came to 4 bases and at J to 2 bases, leaving 13 bases not matched to a gene.

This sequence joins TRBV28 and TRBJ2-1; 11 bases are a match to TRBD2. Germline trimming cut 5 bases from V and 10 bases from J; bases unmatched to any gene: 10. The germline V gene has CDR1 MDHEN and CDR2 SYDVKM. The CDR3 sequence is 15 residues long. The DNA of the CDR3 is TGTGCCAGCAGTCTACTTAGCGGGGGGGCAAGGGAGCAGTTCTTC. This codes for CASSLLSGGAREQFF.

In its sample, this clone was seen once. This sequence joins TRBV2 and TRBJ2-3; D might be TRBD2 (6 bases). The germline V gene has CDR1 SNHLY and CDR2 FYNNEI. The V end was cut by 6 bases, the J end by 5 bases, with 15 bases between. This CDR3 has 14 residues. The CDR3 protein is CASRQIGSGDTQYF. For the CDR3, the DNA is TGTGCCAGCAGGCAAATTGGTAGCGGAGATACGCAGTATTTT.

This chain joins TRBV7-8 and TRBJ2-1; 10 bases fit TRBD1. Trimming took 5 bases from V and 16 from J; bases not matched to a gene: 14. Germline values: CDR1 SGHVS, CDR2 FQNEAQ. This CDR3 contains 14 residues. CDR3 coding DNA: TGTGCCAGCAGCCCGTTAGCCACCGGGACAGGGGTTTTCTTC. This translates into CASSPLATGTGVFF.

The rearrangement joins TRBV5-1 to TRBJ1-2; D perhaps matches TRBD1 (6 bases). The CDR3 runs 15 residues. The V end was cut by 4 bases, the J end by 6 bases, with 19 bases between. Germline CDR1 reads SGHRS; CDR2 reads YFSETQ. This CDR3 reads CASSLTGHSNDGYTF. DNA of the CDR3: TGCGCCAGCAGCCTAACGGGACACTCGAACGATGGCTACACCTTC. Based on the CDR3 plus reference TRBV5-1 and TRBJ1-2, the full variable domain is KAGVTQTPRYLIKTRGQQVTLSCSPISGHRSVSWYQQTPGQGLQFLFEYFSETQRNKGNFPGRFSGRQFSNSRSEMNVSTLELGDSALYLCASSLTGHSNDGYTFGSGTRLTVV.